The clone carrying this T cell receptor (beta chain) was seen once. This table comes from immunoSEQ multiplex PCR, and its TCRdb copy is limited to in-frame clones, with some not included. The table has some 97,000 clones, around four fifths seen once. The data derive from a study of blood T cell repertoires in COVID-19. As for the study in general: Italy, Spain and the United States were the sources of the convalescent and acute COVID-19 samples. PBMCs, B-cell-depleted T cells, or T cells provided the cDNA or gDNA that made up the material.

Trimming cost V 11 bases and J 0 bases, with 7 bases left between them. The CDR3 extends over 12 amino acids. Germline V gene data show CDR1 as ENHRY and CDR2 as SYGVKD. V is TRBV10-3 and J is TRBJ2-2, with D hard to call. This TCR derives from a man in his 70s with active or convalescent COVID-19. Specimen: peripheral blood. The CDR3 coding sequence is TGTGCCGCCGGGTCGAACACCGGGGAGCTGTTTTTT. The encoded protein is CAAGSNTGELFF.